The 25 T cell receptor beta chains below come from one sample, sequenced in a study of blood T cell repertoires in COVID-19. Measured with immunoSEQ multiplex PCR; TCRdb has only the in-frame clones, and not every one. This table has tens of thousands of clones, roughly four fifths appearing once. Sequencing was performed on peripheral blood. These receptors were obtained from a man aged 65 to 79 with acute or convalescent COVID-19.

The chain has TRBV27 and TRBJ2-2, with TRBD2 matching over 14 bases. The junction had 6 bases not matched to a gene; V was cut back by 6 bases and J by 0 bases. The CDR3 sequence is 18 residues long. Germline V gene lookup returns CDR1 MNHEY and CDR2 SMNVEV (reference sequence). For the CDR3, the DNA is TGTGCCAGCAGCCAGACTAGCGGGAGGGTCACGAACACCGGGGAGCTGTTTTTT. Amino acids: CASSQTSGRVTNTGELFF.

This clone was seen more than once but under ten times. The rearrangement uses TRBV11-2 and TRBJ1-2, with D unclear. This CDR3 comprises 12 residues. The germline CDR1 and CDR2 sequences are SGHAT and FQNNGV. Trimming shortened V by 4 bases and J by 2 bases, and 5 bases separated the two germline ends. CDR3 region: CASSSPNYGYTF. The CDR3, as DNA: TGTGCCAGCAGCTCCCCAAACTATGGCTACACCTTC.

The chain is built from TRBV19 and TRBJ2-3; the match to TRBD2 covers 8 bases. This CDR3 is built from 13 residues. V shed 7 bases, J shed 3 bases, and the junction held 3 bases outside the gene matches. CDR1 is LNHDA and CDR2 is SQIVND in the germline V gene (reference sequence). The DNA for the CDR3 is TGTGCCAGTAAAGCGGGGGAGACAGATACGCAGTATTTT. Encoded protein: CASKAGETDTQYF. Full variable domain (rest looked up from reference TRBV19 and TRBJ2-3): DGGITQSPKYLFRKEGQNVTLSCEQNLNHDAMYWYRQDPGQGLRLIYYSQIVNDFQKGDIAEGYSVSREKKESFPLTVTSAQKNPTAFYLCASKAGETDTQYFGPGTRLTVL.

The chain couples TRBV10-3 to TRBJ1-3; tentatively, D is TRBD1 (6 bases). V was cut by 2 bases and J by 1 base, with 9 bases left in between. This CDR3 region has 15 residues. Germline-derived CDR1 and CDR2 are ENHRY and SYGVKD. CDR3: CAISEQQGSGNTIYF. CDR3 sequence (DNA): TGTGCCATCAGTGAGCAACAGGGTTCTGGAAACACCATATATTTT.

The chain has TRBV30 and TRBJ2-7; 14 nucleotides line up with TRBD2. Unmatched junction bases numbered 8, after V lost 2 bases and J lost 5 bases. The CDR3 consists of 16 residues. Germline loops: CDR1 GTSNPN, CDR2 SVGIG (reference sequence). DNA for the CDR3: TGTGCCTGGAGTCTAACCGGACTAGCGGGAGGCGACGAGCAGTACTTC. This sequence encodes CAWSLTGLAGGDEQYF.

The chain carries TRBV19 and TRBJ1-1; unclear D gene. Trimming stripped 4 bases from V and 14 bases from J, with 20 bases between. The germline V gene has CDR1 LNHDA and CDR2 SQIVND (reference sequence). This CDR3 spans 13 amino acids. The CDR3 DNA reads TGTGCCAGTAGTACGTCTGAGGGATCTCGGAGCTTCTTT. Residues: CASSTSEGSRSFF. The full variable domain, in which reference TRBV19 and TRBJ1-1 provide the parts outside the CDR3, is DGGITQSPKYLFRKEGQNVTLSCEQNLNHDAMYWYRQDPGQGLRLIYYSQIVNDFQKGDIAEGYSVSREKKESFPLTVTSAQKNPTAFYLCASSTSEGSRSFFGQGTRLTVV.

A single count supports this clone. This chain connects TRBV28 to TRBJ2-7; D not resolved. This CDR3 spans 12 amino acids. V was pared by 4 bases and J by 3 bases, with 7 bases between. CDR1 MDHEN and CDR2 SYDVKM come from the germline V gene. The CDR3 bases are TGTGCCAGCAGTTCTAGTTTCTACGAGCAGTACTTC. Protein: CASSSSFYEQYF.

V usage is TRBV19 and J usage is TRBJ2-3; TRBD2 is a possible D gene (6 bases). V was trimmed by 1 base and J by 4 bases, leaving 15 bases between them. There are 16 residues in the CDR3. The germline gives CDR1 LNHDA, CDR2 SQIVND (reference sequence). CDR3 sequence (DNA): TGTGCCAGTAGTATAGGATCGGGGGTGAGGGCAGATACGCAGTATTTT. It translates to CASSIGSGVRADTQYF.

V gene TRBV7-2 combines with J gene TRBJ2-7; 7 bases map to TRBD2. The CDR3 length is 15 residues. Per germline, CDR1 SGHTA and CDR2 FQGNSA. V lost 5 bases and J lost 2; bases outside the gene matches: 9. The CDR3 sequence is CASSPTAGTPYEQYF. The CDR3, as DNA: TGTGCCAGCAGCCCCACAGCGGGAACTCCCTACGAGCAGTACTTC.

V is TRBV7-3 and J is TRBJ2-3; 8 positions agree with TRBD2. The germline gives CDR1 SGHTA, CDR2 FQGTGA. This CDR3 is built from 16 residues. V gave up 5 bases and J gave up 6 bases; unmatched junction bases: 13. This CDR3 reads CASSRGGLEDSDTQYF. For the CDR3, the DNA is TGTGCCAGCAGCCGGGGGGGACTAGAGGATTCGGATACGCAGTATTTT.

The V gene is TRBV4-1, the J gene TRBJ2-1; 8 positions match TRBD2. This CDR3 has 15 amino acids. The junction had 3 bases not matched to a gene; V was cut back by 1 base and J by 4 bases. The germline gives CDR1 MGHRA, CDR2 YSYEKL. The CDR3 loop reads CASSQGPGGYNEQFF. CDR3 DNA sequence: TGCGCCAGCAGCCAAGGTCCGGGAGGGTACAATGAGCAGTTCTTC.

The V call is TRBV27, the J call TRBJ2-2; tentative D call: TRBD2 (6 bases). Per germline, CDR1 MNHEY and CDR2 SMNVEV (reference sequence). Trimming stripped 6 bases from V and 7 bases from J, with 12 bases between. CDR3 length equals 13 residues. The CDR3 DNA reads TGTGCCAGCAGCCTCGGGCGGGGCGGGGAGCTGTTTTTT. This translates into CASSLGRGGELFF.

This clone is a singleton in its sample. The chain employs TRBV19 and TRBJ1-2; D not certain. CDR3 length: 15 amino acids. V was cut by 8 bases and J by 3 bases, with 19 bases left in between. Per the germline V gene, CDR1 is LNHDA and CDR2 is SQIVND (reference sequence). The CDR3 region is CASGRILPLDYGYTF. The DNA of the CDR3 is TGTGCCAGTGGCAGGATCCTACCCCTTGACTATGGCTACACCTTC.

J is TRBJ1-6 and V is TRBV7-2; perhaps TRBD1 as D (5 bases). The CDR3 totals 16 residues. V lost 6 bases, J lost 2 bases, and 14 bases lay in between. Germline V gene data show CDR1 as SGHTA and CDR2 as FQGNSA. CDR3 DNA: TGTGCCAGCAGTCCTTCGGGCAGGGCCTATAATTCACCCCTCCACTTT. This sequence encodes CASSPSGRAYNSPLHF.

The V gene is TRBV7-8, the J gene TRBJ1-3; D unresolved. CDR3 length equals 17 residues. Trimming stripped 4 bases from V and 0 bases from J, with 16 bases between. Germline CDR1 SGHVS, CDR2 FQNEAQ. The CDR3 region has the DNA TGTGCCAGCAGCTATTTTGCCGGACTTTTCTCTGGAAACACCATATATTTT. Residues: CASSYFAGLFSGNTIYF.

V and J are TRBV2 and TRBJ2-2; 14 bases map to TRBD2. V was clipped by 6 bases and J by 7 bases; unmatched bases: 4. The CDR3 contains 15 residues. Germline CDR1 is SNHLY and CDR2 is FYNNEI. The CDR3 is CASRGLAGVNGELFF. The CDR3 coding sequence is TGTGCCAGCAGGGGACTAGCGGGAGTTAACGGGGAGCTGTTTTTT.

This clone was seen only once. The V and J genes are TRBV7-2 and TRBJ2-1; 13 nucleotides align to TRBD2. CDR1 is SGHTA, CDR2 FQGNSA, per germline. The ends lost 2 bases at V and 8 bases at J; junction bases unmatched: 15. This CDR3 region has 19 residues. CDR3 in DNA: TGTGCCAGCAGCTTAAAACTAGCGGGAGGGCCGTACCGCGGGGATGAGCAGTTCTTC. It is translated as CASSLKLAGGPYRGDEQFF.

This chain links TRBV9 with TRBJ1-6; 9 nucleotides line up with TRBD1. After removal of 0 bases from V and 10 bases from J, the junction contained 5 bases not matched to a gene. Germline V CDR1 and CDR2: SGDLS, YYNGEE. This CDR3 has 15 amino acids. CDR3 nucleotide sequence: TGTGCCAGCAGCGTAGATGGGACAGGGATCTCACCCCTCCACTTT. Translated, it gives CASSVDGTGISPLHF. The full variable domain, completed using reference TRBV9 and TRBJ1-6, is DSGVTQTPKHLITATGQRVTLRCSPRSGDLSVYWYQQSLDQGLQFLIQYYNGEERAKGNILERFSAQQFPDLHSELNLSSLELGDSALYFCASSVDGTGISPLHFGNGTRLTVT.

V is TRBV19 and J is TRBJ1-5; the match to TRBD1 covers 8 bases. After removal of 7 bases from V and 0 bases from J, the junction contained 2 bases not matched to a gene. Germline CDR1 and CDR2: LNHDA and SQIVND (reference sequence). The CDR3 totals 14 residues. The CDR3, as DNA: TGTGCCAGTACCCAGGGGGCTAGCAATCAGCCCCAGCATTTT. It encodes CASTQGASNQPQHF.

The gene calls are TRBV18 and TRBJ1-1; D remains unclear. The germline V gene encodes CDR1 KGHSH and CDR2 LQKENI. This CDR3 region has 15 residues. V lost 1 base and J lost 1, with 10 bases in between. The CDR3 DNA sequence: TGTGCCAGCTCACCACGAACTACTACGAACACTGAAGCTTTCTTT. This translates into CASSPRTTTNTEAFF.

This clone was recorded once. The rearrangement uses TRBV24-1 and TRBJ2-6, with D possibly TRBD2 on 6 matching bases. V gave up 5 bases and J gave up 1 base, with 17 bases separating them. Germline V gives CDR1 KGHDR, CDR2 SFDVKD. This CDR3 spans 18 amino acids. The CDR3 DNA follows: TGTGCCACCAGTGTCCGCCCAGGGAGGCTATCTGGGGCCAACGTCCTGACTTTC. Translation: CATSVRPGRLSGANVLTF.

This chain uses TRBV15 with TRBJ1-4; possibly TRBD1 for D (6 bases). The CDR3 loop spans 15 amino acids. Looked up from germline, CDR1 is LNHNV and CDR2 is YYDKDF (reference sequence). The V end lost 2 bases, the J end lost 7 bases, and 14 bases lay between the germline ends. CDR3 sequence reads: CATSRFSRGGEKLFF. The CDR3, as DNA: TGTGCCACCAGCAGATTTTCCAGGGGCGGTGAAAAACTGTTTTTT.

The chain combines TRBV9 with TRBJ1-2; 8 nucleotides line up with TRBD1. The junction had 8 bases not matched to a gene; V was cut back by 2 bases and J by 8 bases. There are 14 residues in the CDR3. CDR1 is SGDLS and CDR2 is YYNGEE in the germline V gene. CDR3 nucleotide sequence: TGTGCCAGCAGCGTCGTACAGGGGGGCTCCGGCTACACCTTC. Amino acids: CASSVVQGGSGYTF.

The chain employs TRBV3-1 (or the pseudogene TRBV3-2) and TRBJ2-1, with 7 positions matching TRBD2. The CDR3 contains 15 residues. Germline assignment: CDR1 LGHDT and CDR2 YNNKEL (reference sequence). With 0 bases clipped from V and 6 bases from J, the junction kept 5 bases outside the gene matches. The CDR3 sequence: CASSQDTRGVNEQFF. CDR3 nucleotide sequence: TGTGCCAGCAGCCAAGACACACGGGGGGTCAATGAGCAGTTCTTC.

The gene calls are TRBV9 and TRBJ2-5, with TRBD1 identical over 9 bases. Losses at the gene ends were 0 bases for V and 4 bases for J; bases not matched to a gene: 7. CDR3 size: 16 residues. Germline assignment: CDR1 SGDLS and CDR2 YYNGEE. The chain's CDR3 is CASSVGPGQGLETQYF. The CDR3 DNA sequence: TGTGCCAGCAGCGTAGGGCCGGGACAGGGCCTAGAGACCCAGTACTTC.